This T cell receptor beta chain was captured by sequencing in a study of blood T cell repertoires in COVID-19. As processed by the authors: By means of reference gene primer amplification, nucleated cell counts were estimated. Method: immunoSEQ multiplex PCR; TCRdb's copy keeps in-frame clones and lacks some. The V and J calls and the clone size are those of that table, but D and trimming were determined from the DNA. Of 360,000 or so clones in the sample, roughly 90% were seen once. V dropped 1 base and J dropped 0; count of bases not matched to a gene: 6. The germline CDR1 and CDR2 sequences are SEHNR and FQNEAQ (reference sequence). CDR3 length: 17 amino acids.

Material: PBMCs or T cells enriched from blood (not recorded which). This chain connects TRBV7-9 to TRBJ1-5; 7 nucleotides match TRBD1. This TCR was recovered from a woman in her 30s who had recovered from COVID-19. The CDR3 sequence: CASSLGGDSYSNQPQHF. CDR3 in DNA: TGTGCCAGCAGCTTAGGAGGGGACAGTTATAGCAATCAGCCCCAGCATTTT.